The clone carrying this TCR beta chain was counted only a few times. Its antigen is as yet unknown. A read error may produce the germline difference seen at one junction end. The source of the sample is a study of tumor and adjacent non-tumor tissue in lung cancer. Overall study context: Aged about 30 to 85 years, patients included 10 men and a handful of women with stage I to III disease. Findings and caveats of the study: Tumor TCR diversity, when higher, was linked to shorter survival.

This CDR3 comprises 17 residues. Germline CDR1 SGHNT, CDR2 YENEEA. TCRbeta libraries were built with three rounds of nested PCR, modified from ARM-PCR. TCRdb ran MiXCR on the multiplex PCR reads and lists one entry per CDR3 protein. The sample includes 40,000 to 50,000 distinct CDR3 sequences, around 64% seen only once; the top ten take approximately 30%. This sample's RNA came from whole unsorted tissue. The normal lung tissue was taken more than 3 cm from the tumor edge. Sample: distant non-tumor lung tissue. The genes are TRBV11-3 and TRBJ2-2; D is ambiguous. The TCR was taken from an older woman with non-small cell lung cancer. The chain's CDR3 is CAGSPHQSISNTGELFF. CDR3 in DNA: TGTGCCGGCAGCCCCCATCAGTCGATATCGAACACCGGGGAGCTGTTTTTT.